The clone carrying this T cell receptor beta chain was counted a single time. The antigen is not known. The primer mix had 60 Vbeta and 13 Jbeta primers. Profiling relied on immunoSEQ multiplex PCR, and the TCRdb table lists in-frame clones only, not all of them. The table records 200,000 to 250,000 clones, less than 85% of them present only once. This sample was included in a study of cytomegalovirus exposure and HLA in healthy donors. Study at large: Earlier findings included some 120 million unique TCR beta sequences obtained from some 180 million T cells. Findings and limits, study-wide: The authors later found HLA-associated TCR beta chains more clonally expanded than equally common others. In a later analysis, several top co-occurrence clusters appeared linked to parvovirus B19, influenza, CMV and Epstein-Barr virus.

The receptor was isolated from a girl aged 2 to 9 in good health and CMV-seronegative. Sequenced input: PBMCs.

CDR3 amino acids: CASSLRQGGMNTEAFF. Written as DNA, the CDR3 is TGCGCCAGCAGCTTAAGACAGGGGGGAATGAACACTGAAGCTTTCTTT. This chain uses TRBV5-1 with TRBJ1-1; 9 bases agree with TRBD1. The V and J ends lost 2 bases and 0 bases, in that order; junction bases with no gene match: 5. There are 16 residues in the CDR3. Germline V gene sequence: CDR1 SGHRS, CDR2 YFSETQ. Together with reference TRBV5-1 and TRBJ1-1, the CDR3 gives the full variable domain: KAGVTQTPRYLIKTRGQQVTLSCSPISGHRSVSWYQQTPGQGLQFLFEYFSETQRNKGNFPGRFSGRQFSNSRSEMNVSTLELGDSALYLCASSLRQGGMNTEAFFGQGTRLTVV.